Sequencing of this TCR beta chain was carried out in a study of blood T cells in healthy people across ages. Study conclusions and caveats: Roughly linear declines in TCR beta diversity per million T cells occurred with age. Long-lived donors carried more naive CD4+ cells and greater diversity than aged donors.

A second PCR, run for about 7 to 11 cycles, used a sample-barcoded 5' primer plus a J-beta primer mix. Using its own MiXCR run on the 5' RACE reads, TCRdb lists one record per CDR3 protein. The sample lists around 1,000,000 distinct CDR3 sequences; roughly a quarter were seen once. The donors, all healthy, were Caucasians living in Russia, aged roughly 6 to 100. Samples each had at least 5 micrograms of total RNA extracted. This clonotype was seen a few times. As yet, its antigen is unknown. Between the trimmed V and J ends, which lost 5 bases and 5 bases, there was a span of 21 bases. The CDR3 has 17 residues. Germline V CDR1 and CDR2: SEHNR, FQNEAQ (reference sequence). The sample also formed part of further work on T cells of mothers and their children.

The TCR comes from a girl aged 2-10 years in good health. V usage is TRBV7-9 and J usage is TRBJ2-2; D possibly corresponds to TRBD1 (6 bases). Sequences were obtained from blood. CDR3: CASSQGRRDTQTGELFF. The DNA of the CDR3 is TGTGCCAGCAGCCAAGGCCGCCGGGACACCCAAACCGGGGAGCTGTTTTTT.